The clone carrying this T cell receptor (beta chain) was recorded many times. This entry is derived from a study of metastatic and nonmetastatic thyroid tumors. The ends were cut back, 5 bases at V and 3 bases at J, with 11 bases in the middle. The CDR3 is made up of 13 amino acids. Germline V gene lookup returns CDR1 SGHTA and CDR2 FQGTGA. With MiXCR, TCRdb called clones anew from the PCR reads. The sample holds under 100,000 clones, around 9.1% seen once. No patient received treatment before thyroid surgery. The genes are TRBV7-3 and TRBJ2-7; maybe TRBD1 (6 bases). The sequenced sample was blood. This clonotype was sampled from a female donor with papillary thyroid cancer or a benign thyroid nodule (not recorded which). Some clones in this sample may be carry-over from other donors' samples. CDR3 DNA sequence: TGTGCCAGCAGCCCCGGACAGTTCTACGAGCAGTACTTC. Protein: CASSPGQFYEQYF.